This T cell receptor (beta chain) was found in a study of blood T cell repertoires in COVID-19 (dated by TCRdb to 2019 to 2021). Regarding the study in general: Samples from collaborators originated in the United States, Italy and Spain and spanned both the acute and convalescent phases of COVID-19. The material from the prospective study consisted of cDNA or gDNA derived from T cells, B-cell-depleted T cells, or PBMCs. Deeply sampled blood TCRbeta repertoires from subjects exposed to, actively infected with, or recovered from COVID-19 were included in the dataset. The repertoires were released in a freely available public database intended as a resource for research on the immune response to SARS-CoV-2. The samples were drawn from the first 160 participants of the ongoing ImmuneRACE study and from about 1,200 subjects provided by 6 global collaborators. The sample metadata nearly always contained a de-identified subject ID, COVID-19 status, age in years and sex. Where HLA class I and class II types were available, the types were taken from metadata supplied by the sample provider, not from assay-based typing.

With regard to this clone: The antigen it binds to is not known. Base-call qualities are not available, and no considerably larger clone is one nucleotide away.

The full study reports these points: The quantity of clinical and demographic metadata differed by source and by participant and was supplied without curation.

Including the terminal cysteine and phenylalanine, the CDR3 comprises 14 residues. Here the CDR3 DNA is all that survives: 42 bases in frame from base 1. The junction shows trimming of 3 bases on V and 1 base on J, plus 9 bases between the germline ends. The germline V gene specifies SQVTM as CDR1 and ANQGSEA as CDR2. TCRbeta CDR3 regions were amplified from genomic DNA by means of the immunoSEQ Assay, a bias-controlled multiplex PCR. The study's processing was this. Within the assay, amplification of reference gene primers was used to estimate how many nucleated cells each sample contained. To quantify the absolute abundance of each unique TCRbeta CDR3 rearrangement, sequence reads were collapsed and filtered. For each sample, productive Simpson clonality was calculated by taking the square root of Simpson's diversity index across productive rearrangements. Not all clones reach the TCRdb copy of this immuneACCESS table, which keeps in-frame sequences only. Checked studies attribute under half of the gap to unresolved V genes and leave the rest unexplained. D and trimming were read from the DNA, whereas the V and J calls and clone size are those reported in that table. In all, the sample holds more than 200,000 clones, and approximately 84% of those were seen once. Jointly, the top ten make up 1.5% to 2% of the sample.

Participants in the prospective study were aged about 18 to 95 years, lived in some 24 United States geographic areas, and enrolled through a virtual design. To assign participants to cohorts, the prospective study relied on clinical history that participants themselves reported in a screening survey and a study questionnaire. Recovered participants in ImmuneRACE Cohort 3 were defined as having two consecutive negative NP/OP PCR tests, clearance from a healthcare professional, or resolution of symptoms. In the prospective study, whole blood, serum and a nasopharyngeal or oropharyngeal swab were collected from each participant by mobile phlebotomists. Participants in the prospective study had the option to provide additional blood draws and questionnaires over a roughly 2-month period. Prospective study blood samples were shipped either frozen or at room temperature before DNA extraction.

The sequence derives from a man in his forties who had recovered from COVID-19. The source material was PBMCs or T cells enriched from blood (not recorded which). The chain joins TRBV29-1 to TRBJ2-2, with no confidently assigned D gene. The DNA is TGCAGCGTTGATAAGCACCAGAACACCGGGGAGCTGTTTTTT. Protein translation: CSVDKHQNTGELFF.